This T cell receptor (beta chain) appears in the sequencing data of a study of monozygotic twins with inflammatory bowel disease. Study observations and caveats: Other individuals had fewer clonotypes in common with IBD patients than with healthy twins, especially with disease activity.

Each donor gave less than 3 ml of peripheral blood. Comment on this clonotype: The antigen is undetermined.

CDR1 and CDR2 from the germline V gene are SEHNR and FQNEAQ (reference sequence). The CDR3 extends over 13 amino acids. Eight separate reactions per sample yielded the cDNA. The unique tags termed UMIs, each holding a 6-nucleotide sample barcode, were added by means of template switching. No DNA is given; TCRdb re-called the 5' RACE reads and lists each CDR3 protein once. This sample's table has more than 110,000 distinct CDR3 sequences. The clonotype originates from a human donor with ulcerative colitis or Crohn's disease, or a healthy co-twin of an affected twin (not recorded which). The rearrangement uses TRBV7-9 and TRBJ2-7; TCRdb lists TRBD1, though no DNA is available to test this call. Material: blood. This CDR3 is CASSYGQGREQYF.